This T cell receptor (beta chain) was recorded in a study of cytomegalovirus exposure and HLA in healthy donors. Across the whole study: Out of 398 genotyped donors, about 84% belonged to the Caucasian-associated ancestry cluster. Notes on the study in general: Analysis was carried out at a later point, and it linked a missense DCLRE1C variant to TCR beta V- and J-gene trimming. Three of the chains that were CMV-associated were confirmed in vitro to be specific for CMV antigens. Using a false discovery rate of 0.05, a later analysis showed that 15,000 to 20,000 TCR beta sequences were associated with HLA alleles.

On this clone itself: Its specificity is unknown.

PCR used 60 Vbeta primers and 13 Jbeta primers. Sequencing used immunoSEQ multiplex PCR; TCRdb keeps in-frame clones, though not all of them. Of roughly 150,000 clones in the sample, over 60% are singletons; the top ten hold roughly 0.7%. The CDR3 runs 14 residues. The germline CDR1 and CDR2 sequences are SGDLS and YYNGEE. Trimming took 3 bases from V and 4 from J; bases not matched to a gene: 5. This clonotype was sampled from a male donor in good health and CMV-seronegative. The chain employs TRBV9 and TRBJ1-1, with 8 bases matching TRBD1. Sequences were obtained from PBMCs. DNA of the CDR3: TGTGCCAGCAGCGCCGGACAGGGTGGCACTGAAGCTTTCTTT. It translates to CASSAGQGGTEAFF.